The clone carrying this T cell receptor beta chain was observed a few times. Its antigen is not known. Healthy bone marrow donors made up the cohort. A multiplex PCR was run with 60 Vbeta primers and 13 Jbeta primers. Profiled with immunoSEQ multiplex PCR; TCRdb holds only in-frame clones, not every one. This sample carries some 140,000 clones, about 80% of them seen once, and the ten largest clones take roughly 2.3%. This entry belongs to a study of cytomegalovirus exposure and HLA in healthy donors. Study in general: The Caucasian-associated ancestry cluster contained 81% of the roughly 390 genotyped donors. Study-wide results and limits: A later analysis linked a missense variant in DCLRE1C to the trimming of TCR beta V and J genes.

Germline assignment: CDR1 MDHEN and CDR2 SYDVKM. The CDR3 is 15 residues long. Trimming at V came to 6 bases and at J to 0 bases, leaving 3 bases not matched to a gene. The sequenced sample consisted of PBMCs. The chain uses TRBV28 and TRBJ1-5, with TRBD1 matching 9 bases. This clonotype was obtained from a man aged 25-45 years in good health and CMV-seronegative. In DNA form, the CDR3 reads TGTGCCAGCAGAGACAGGGGGAATAGCAATCAGCCCCAGCATTTT. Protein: CASRDRGNSNQPQHF.